This is a list of T cell receptor beta chains from one sample in a study of OX40 agonist ivuxolimab in advanced cancers. Sequencing was performed with immunoSEQ multiplex PCR; in TCRdb, only in-frame clones are kept and a portion is missing. The sample shows around 40,000 clones, roughly 83% of them seen only once. The starting material was CD4+ or CD8+ T cells sorted from blood, obtained in a trial of the OX40 agonist ivuxolimab. Receptors were obtained from an adult with an advanced solid tumor such as melanoma, head and neck, liver or kidney cancer. The CDR3 runs from the conserved cysteine through the conserved F or W. D genes are given only for firm matches. Size values are once, few and many counts, or a class for expanded clones, and some rows have none.

>TRBJ2-7|TRBD2|TRBV7-3|-
TGTGCCAGCAGCTTAACCGGCGATAGCGGGGGGGCGCGGGAGCAGTACTTC
CASSLTGDSGGAREQYF
>TRBJ2-5|TRBD2|TRBV2|-
TGTGCCAGCAGTGAATTCGGGACTAAAGAGACCCAGTACTTC
CASSEFGTKETQYF
>TRBJ1-2|-|TRBV5-1|-
TGCGCCAGCAGCCTGGACGGGTCGTATGGCTACACCTTC
CASSLDGSYGYTF
>TRBJ2-3|-|TRBV11-2|-
TGTGCCAGCAGCCATGCCGATGGCAGTCTCACAGATACGCAGTATTTT
CASSHADGSLTDTQYF
>TRBJ2-7|-|TRBV29-1|-
TGCAGCGTTGAAAGGGTTGGAGGTACGGGGGATGAGCAGTACTTC
CSVERVGGTGDEQYF
>TRBJ2-7|-|TRBV9|-
TGTGCCAGCGGCGTAGGAGGGGGAACCGAGCAGTACTTC
CASGVGGGTEQYF
>TRBJ2-3|TRBD2|TRBV11-3|-
TGTGCCAGCAGCTCAAGACTAGCGGGAGATGATACAGATACGCAGTATTTT
CASSSRLAGDDTDTQYF
>TRBJ1-1|-|TRBV19|once
TGTGCCAGTAGTTTCTCGGGAACTGAAGCTTTCTTT
CASSFSGTEAFF
>TRBJ2-7|-|TRBV6-6|-
TGTGCCACCAAGAGAGAGACCGGGACCTCCTACGAGCAGTACTTC
CATKRETGTSYEQYF
>TRBJ1-3|-|TRBV4-1|-
TGCGCCAGCAGCCAAGAGGGTCCGACCTACACCATATATTTT
CASSQEGPTYTIYF
>TRBJ2-2|-|TRBV5-4|-
TGTGCCAGCAGCTGGGGGTCCGGGGAGCTGTTTTTT
CASSWGSGELFF
>TRBJ2-1|TRBD1|TRBV7-2|-
TGTGCCAGCAGCCCCGGGACAGCCTCCTACAATGAGCAGTTCTTC
CASSPGTASYNEQFF
>TRBJ2-7|TRBD1|TRBV29-1|-
TGCAGCGCCCGGGGACAGTTAGCCTACGAGCAGTACTTC
CSARGQLAYEQYF
>TRBJ2-1|-|TRBV5-8|-
TGTGCCAGCAGCTTGATGGCTAAGCAGTTCTTC
CASSLMAKQFF
>TRBJ2-1|-|TRBV7-9|-
TGTGCCAGCAGCTTAGTCCAGCAATACAATGAGCAGTTCTTC
CASSLVQQYNEQFF
>TRBJ1-3|-|TRBV28|-
TGTGCCAGCAGTTTACCGGACCTTGGTTCGAACACCATATATTTT
CASSLPDLGSNTIYF
>TRBJ1-5|-|TRBV23-1|few
TGCGCCAGCAGCCAGGCGGTGTTACACGGGATACATCAGCCCCAGCATTTT
CASSQAVLHGIHQPQHF
>TRBJ2-7|-|TRBV7-9|-
TGTGCCAGCAGCTTACATTCCTGGCGGATCGGCTCCTACGAGCAGTACTTC
CASSLHSWRIGSYEQYF
>TRBJ1-5|-|TRBV28|-
TGTGCCAGCAGTTTCAAACGTGGGGGCAATCAGCCCCAGCATTTT
CASSFKRGGNQPQHF
>TRBJ2-3|-|TRBV6-4|once
TGTGCCAGCAGTGCGAGCGCTTACACAGATACGCAGTATTTT
CASSASAYTDTQYF
>TRBJ2-1|-|TRBV9|few
TGTGCCAGCAGTCCTACAGGGTTTGATGAGCAGTTCTTC
CASSPTGFDEQFF
>TRBJ1-6|-|TRBV6-1|-
TGTGCCAGCAGTGAGGCTACAGGGAATTCACCCCTCCACTTT
CASSEATGNSPLHF
>TRBJ1-5|TRBD1|TRBV5-5|once
TGTGCCAGCAGCCAGACAGGGCCGAATCAGCCCCAGCATTTT
CASSQTGPNQPQHF
>TRBJ2-2|-|TRBV27|-
TGTGCCAGCACTTGGACCATGAACACCGGGGAGCTGTTTTTT
CASTWTMNTGELFF
>TRBJ2-5|-|TRBV11-2|-
TGTGCCAGCAGCTTAGTGGGGGCCGGAGAGACCCAGTACTTC
CASSLVGAGETQYF
>TRBJ2-5|-|TRBV7-9|-
TGTGCCAGCAGCTTACTATCGTCACCCGGGGAGACCCAGTACTTC
CASSLLSSPGETQYF
>TRBJ2-7|TRBD2|TRBV5-3|few
TGTGCCAGCAGCTTTGGACTAGCGGCTTACGAGCAGTACTTC
CASSFGLAAYEQYF
>TRBJ2-3|-|TRBV27|-
TGTGCCAGCAGCCTTGACAGCGGGGATACGCAGTATTTT
CASSLDSGDTQYF
>TRBJ2-7|-|TRBV7-9|many
TGTGCCAGCAGCCCATCCGACAGCCGAACCTACGAGCAGTACTTC
CASSPSDSRTYEQYF
>TRBJ2-5|-|TRBV18|few
TGTGCCAGCTCGTCATGGGGGGTACAAGAGACCCAGTACTTC
CASSSWGVQETQYF
>TRBJ2-1|TRBD1|TRBV19|-
TGTGCCAGCCGTCGGCTGGGACAGCACAATGAGCAGTTCTTC
CASRRLGQHNEQFF
>TRBJ2-7|TRBD1|TRBV29-1|-
TGCAGCGTGAGACAGGGGAGTTTCGACGAGCAGTACTTC
CSVRQGSFDEQYF
>TRBJ2-7|-|TRBV2|once
TGTGCCAGCAGTGAAGCGGACAGTGTTGATTACGAGCAGTACTTC
CASSEADSVDYEQYF
>TRBJ2-6|TRBD2|TRBV28|-
TGTGCCAGCAGCCACTCGGAAGCGGGGGGGGCTGGGGCCAACGTCCTGACTTTC
CASSHSEAGGAGANVLTF
>TRBJ2-1|TRBD2|TRBV29-1|few
TGCAGCGTTGAAGGACTAGCGGGAGCCACTAACTACAATGAGCAGTTCTTC
CSVEGLAGATNYNEQFF
>TRBJ2-7|TRBD1|TRBV13|once
TGTGCCAGCAGCTCAGGACAGGCACCCTACGAGCAGTACTTC
CASSSGQAPYEQYF
>TRBJ1-6|-|TRBV27|-
TGTGCCAGCAGCTACGGGGCGGGTAATTCACCCCTCCACTTT
CASSYGAGNSPLHF
>TRBJ1-4|TRBD1|TRBV6-4|few
TGTGCCAGCAGTGCTACCAACAGGGGTGGAGAAAAACTGTTTTTT
CASSATNRGGEKLFF
>TRBJ2-3|TRBD2|TRBV6-4|few
TGTGCCAGCAGTGTAAGAGCGGGAGCTGCAGATACGCAGTATTTT
CASSVRAGAADTQYF
>TRBJ1-2|-|TRBV27|-
TGTGCCAGCAGTTTATCGAGGCAGGGAAACCCTAACTATGGCTACACCTTC
CASSLSRQGNPNYGYTF
>TRBJ2-2|-|TRBV19|medium-sized
TGTGCCAGTAGTCCGTCCTTTAGCCACACCGGGGAGCTGTTTTTT
CASSPSFSHTGELFF
>TRBJ1-3|-|TRBV5-6|-
TGTGCCAGCAGCTTGGCCAACACAGAATTCTCTGGAAACACCATATATTTT
CASSLANTEFSGNTIYF
>TRBJ2-5|TRBD2|TRBV10-2|-
TGCGCCAGCAGTGATCTAGCGGGAGGGATCGAGACCCAGTACTTC
CASSDLAGGIETQYF
>TRBJ1-3|-|TRBV4-1|medium-sized
TGCGCCAGCAGCCAAGCGTTACGGGACACCATATATTTT
CASSQALRDTIYF
>TRBJ2-2|-|TRBV29-1|-
TGCAGCGTTGAAGATCTACGCGGGTCCGGGGAGCTGTTTTTT
CSVEDLRGSGELFF
>TRBJ2-7|-|TRBV19|once
TGTGCCAGTAGTATTGGACAGAGAAACGAGCAGTACTTC
CASSIGQRNEQYF
>TRBJ1-1|TRBD1|TRBV6-5|-
TGTGCCAGCAGCACTTCAGGGGGAACTGAAGCTTTCTTT
CASSTSGGTEAFF
>TRBJ1-1|-|TRBV7-9|once
TGTGCCAGCAGCTTAGCGGTTGACCTCCTCATGAACACTGAAGCTTTCTTT
CASSLAVDLLMNTEAFF
>TRBJ1-3|-|TRBV19|-
TGTGCCAGTAGCCGACAGGTAACCTCTGGAAACACCATATATTTT
CASSRQVTSGNTIYF
>TRBJ2-2|-|TRBV14|-
TGTGCCAGCAGCCAAGTAAGGCCCGGGGAGCTGTTTTTT
CASSQVRPGELFF